Listed below are T cell receptor beta chains from one sample, sequenced in a study of T-cell reconstitution after alpha-beta-depleted transplantation in children. Via MiXCR, TCRdb re-called the PCR reads, giving one row per CDR3 protein. The table shows about 240,000 distinct CDR3 sequences, with under 30% occurring only once. The sequencing here drew on PBMCs, taken before TCRalphabeta/CD19-depleted stem cell transplant. These receptors all stem from a girl aged 2-10 years with Fanconi anemia, due to receive a stem cell transplant. Each CDR3 is given with its conserved first and last residue. The order of the fields is J gene, clone size, D gene, V gene, CDR3 DNA, CDR3 protein. D genes are given only for firm matches. Some rows mark clone size as missing; the rest say once, few, many or name a class of expanded clone.

j_call: TRBJ2-3
clone_size: .
d_call: TRBD2
v_call: TRBV6-1
cdr3_nt: TGTGCCGGAGCGGGGGGGCCTGGAGATACGCAGTATTTT
cdr3_aa: CAGAGGPGDTQYF

j_call: TRBJ1-2
clone_size: .
d_call: .
v_call: TRBV7-9
cdr3_nt: TGTGCCAGCAGCTTAGAAAGGTTCTATGGCTACACCTTC
cdr3_aa: CASSLERFYGYTF

j_call: TRBJ1-1
clone_size: few
d_call: .
v_call: TRBV29-1
cdr3_nt: TGCAGCGTTGTACACCAGAACACTGAAGCTTTCTTT
cdr3_aa: CSVVHQNTEAFF

j_call: TRBJ2-5
clone_size: many
d_call: .
v_call: TRBV20-1
cdr3_nt: TGCAGTGCTAGAGATACCCCGCAGACCACCCAAGAGACCCAGTACTTC
cdr3_aa: CSARDTPQTTQETQYF

j_call: TRBJ2-1
clone_size: many
d_call: .
v_call: TRBV5-1
cdr3_nt: TGCGCCAGCAGCTTTTACGGGAGTACCGGGACGCTGGCCAACAATGAGCAGTTCTTC
cdr3_aa: CASSFYGSTGTLANNEQFF

j_call: TRBJ2-3
clone_size: few
d_call: TRBD2
v_call: TRBV3-1
cdr3_nt: TGTGCCAGCAGCCACGCCCATAGCGGGAGGGCCCACACAGATACGCAGTATTTT
cdr3_aa: CASSHAHSGRAHTDTQYF

j_call: TRBJ2-7
clone_size: many
d_call: TRBD1
v_call: TRBV5-6
cdr3_nt: TGTGCCAGCAGTTTCAACAGGGGATCCTACGAGCAGTACTTC
cdr3_aa: CASSFNRGSYEQYF

j_call: TRBJ1-6
clone_size: many
d_call: .
v_call: TRBV20-1
cdr3_nt: TGCGGGACACCCAATTATAATTCACCCCTCCACTTT
cdr3_aa: CGTPNYNSPLHF

j_call: TRBJ2-3
clone_size: .
d_call: .
v_call: TRBV2
cdr3_nt: TGTGCCAGCAGTGCGGGTGAAGGGGCGCAGTATTTT
cdr3_aa: CASSAGEGAQYF

j_call: TRBJ2-7
clone_size: many
d_call: .
v_call: TRBV29-1
cdr3_nt: TGCAGCATAGTCCGGGACACCATTGGGGAGCAGTACTTC
cdr3_aa: CSIVRDTIGEQYF

j_call: TRBJ2-1
clone_size: many
d_call: TRBD2
v_call: TRBV5-1
cdr3_nt: TGCGCCAGCGGTCTGAGCGGGGGTCGAACCTACAATGAGCAGTTCTTC
cdr3_aa: CASGLSGGRTYNEQFF

j_call: TRBJ2-3
clone_size: few
d_call: TRBD2
v_call: TRBV11-2
cdr3_nt: TGTGCCAGCAGCTTCCTTAGCGGGAGAACTACTAGCACAGATACGCAGTATTTT
cdr3_aa: CASSFLSGRTTSTDTQYF

j_call: TRBJ2-3
clone_size: few
d_call: .
v_call: TRBV4-1
cdr3_nt: TGCGCCAGCAGCCAAGAAGTTGCGGTCACAGATACGCAGTATTTT
cdr3_aa: CASSQEVAVTDTQYF

j_call: TRBJ1-2
clone_size: many
d_call: TRBD1
v_call: TRBV20-1
cdr3_nt: TGCAGTGCTACTCAACCGGCGGGACAGGGAGGTGGCTACACCTTC
cdr3_aa: CSATQPAGQGGGYTF

j_call: TRBJ2-1
clone_size: few
d_call: TRBD1
v_call: TRBV20-1
cdr3_nt: TGCAGTGCTACACACGGGACAGGGGATACAAGGGATGAGCAGTTCTTC
cdr3_aa: CSATHGTGDTRDEQFF

j_call: TRBJ2-1
clone_size: .
d_call: TRBD2
v_call: TRBV29-1
cdr3_nt: TGCAGCGTGGAAGGACTAGCGGGAGTCCTCCTCTACAATGAGCAGTTCTTC
cdr3_aa: CSVEGLAGVLLYNEQFF

j_call: TRBJ2-1
clone_size: .
d_call: .
v_call: TRBV28
cdr3_nt: TGTGCCAGCTATTCGGGGGTGACCTACAATGAGCAGTTCTTC
cdr3_aa: CASYSGVTYNEQFF

j_call: TRBJ2-5
clone_size: .
d_call: .
v_call: TRBV2
cdr3_nt: TGTGCCAGCGACAGCGATTCGGGAGCGACCCAGTACTTC
cdr3_aa: CASDSDSGATQYF

j_call: TRBJ1-1
clone_size: once
d_call: TRBD1
v_call: TRBV5-1
cdr3_nt: TGCGCCAGCAGCCCCACCCCGACAGGGATATTGGCTGAAGCTTTCTTT
cdr3_aa: CASSPTPTGILAEAFF

j_call: TRBJ2-1
clone_size: many
d_call: TRBD2
v_call: TRBV25-1
cdr3_nt: TGTGCCAGCAGTGAATTTAGCGGGAGCTACAATGAGCAGTTCTTC
cdr3_aa: CASSEFSGSYNEQFF

j_call: TRBJ1-1
clone_size: many
d_call: .
v_call: TRBV12-3/TRBV12-4
cdr3_nt: TGTGCCAGCAGTTTAGCGAGCAGAGCAGCTGAAGCTTTCTTT
cdr3_aa: CASSLASRAAEAFF

j_call: TRBJ1-2
clone_size: .
d_call: TRBD1
v_call: TRBV25-1
cdr3_nt: TGTGCCAGCAGTGAAATCTCCGGGACAGGGGGCGTCTATGGCTACACCTTC
cdr3_aa: CASSEISGTGGVYGYTF

j_call: TRBJ1-2
clone_size: few
d_call: .
v_call: TRBV29-1
cdr3_nt: TGCAGCGTTGGGGAAGAGGGGAGTGGCTACACCTTC
cdr3_aa: CSVGEEGSGYTF

j_call: TRBJ2-7
clone_size: .
d_call: TRBD2
v_call: TRBV19
cdr3_nt: TGTGCCAGTAGTACGTCTAGCGGGGATTGGGCCGAGCAGTACTTC
cdr3_aa: CASSTSSGDWAEQYF

j_call: TRBJ2-1
clone_size: .
d_call: TRBD2
v_call: TRBV10-3
cdr3_nt: TGTGCCATCAGGGCTGAGCTTGGGACTAGCGGGTTTAAATACAATGAGCAGTTCTTC
cdr3_aa: CAIRAELGTSGFKYNEQFF

j_call: TRBJ2-1
clone_size: .
d_call: .
v_call: TRBV3-1
cdr3_nt: TGTGCCAGCAGCCAAGACCCGAGACTAGTGGTCAATGAGCAGTTCTTC
cdr3_aa: CASSQDPRLVVNEQFF

j_call: TRBJ2-7
clone_size: .
d_call: .
v_call: TRBV7-9
cdr3_nt: TGTGCCTCCCGGGCAGGGTACAACGAGCAGTACTTC
cdr3_aa: CASRAGYNEQYF

j_call: TRBJ2-3
clone_size: .
d_call: .
v_call: TRBV7-3
cdr3_nt: TGTGCCAGCAGCTTAAGGGGGTCGGGACGTGGATTCGCAGATACGCAGTATTTT
cdr3_aa: CASSLRGSGRGFADTQYF

j_call: TRBJ1-1
clone_size: many
d_call: .
v_call: TRBV7-2
cdr3_nt: TGTGCCAGCAGCTTGGACCGAGACACTGAAGCTTTCTTT
cdr3_aa: CASSLDRDTEAFF

j_call: TRBJ2-1
clone_size: .
d_call: .
v_call: TRBV20-1
cdr3_nt: TGCAGTGCTAGAGCCCTCCCGACAGGTAGCTCCTACAATGAGCAGTTCTTC
cdr3_aa: CSARALPTGSSYNEQFF

j_call: TRBJ2-3
clone_size: .
d_call: TRBD2
v_call: TRBV24-1
cdr3_nt: TGTGCCACCAGTGGCTGGACTAGCGGCACAGATACGCAGTATTTT
cdr3_aa: CATSGWTSGTDTQYF